This T cell receptor (beta chain) emerged from a study of shared clonotypes between healthy human individuals. Findings and caveats of the study: Relative to clonotypes present in all four donors, those not shared had lower generation probabilities. Naive subsets, compared against memory subsets, generally had larger estimated richness values.

TCRdb keeps only in-frame clones here, not all; method: immunoSEQ multiplex PCR. The repertoire holds about 1.1 million clones, with about four fifths as singletons. CDR1 is SGHTA, CDR2 FQGNSA, per germline. The germline V and J ends were trimmed by 6 bases and 7 bases, with 18 bases remaining between them. This CDR3 has 14 amino acids. Concerning this clone itself: Its antigen is currently unknown.

Recent vaccinations or acute infections were absent in the healthy HIV-negative adult donors. The J gene is TRBJ1-2, the V gene TRBV7-2, with D perhaps matching TRBD1 (6 bases). This clonotype was sampled from a man between 18 and 35 years old in good health. Some clones in this sample may be carry-over from other donors' samples. The sequencing sample was made of memory CD4+ T cells from PBMCs. The subset is: CD45RA-negative fraction. The CDR3 loop is CASSVYGGLGGYTF. For the CDR3, the DNA is TGTGCCAGCAGTGTATACGGGGGGCTTGGTGGCTACACCTTC.